The clone carrying this T cell receptor (beta chain) has at least ten counts. RNA transcripts yielded amplified TCR beta CDR3 regions. The TCR CDR3 first-round RT-PCR relied on the HTBI primer set. TCRdb used MiXCR to reprocess the multiplex PCR reads, holding one entry per CDR3 protein. The table records about 380,000 distinct CDR3 sequences, around 20% of them present only once. This entry comes from a study of T cells in Graves' hyperthyroidism and ophthalmopathy. Germline-derived CDR1 and CDR2 are MNHEY and SMNVEV (reference sequence). This CDR3 comprises 15 residues. The V end was cut by 0 bases, the J end by 1 base, with 9 bases between.

Input material: blood. V and J are TRBV27 and TRBJ1-1; tentative D call: TRBD1 (6 bases). The receptor's source is a young man with Graves' ophthalmopathy. This CDR3 reads CASSLSNRANTEAFF. CDR3 DNA: TGTGCCAGCAGTTTATCGAACAGGGCGAACACTGAAGCTTTCTTT.